This is a list of T cell receptor beta chains from one sample in a study of blood T cell repertoires in COVID-19. Assay: immunoSEQ multiplex PCR; the TCRdb copy retains only in-frame clones and omits some. Of tens of thousands of clones listed, around 90% are singletons. Material for sequencing was peripheral blood. The receptor source for this set is a man in his fifties or sixties with active COVID-19. Both conserved end residues are part of each CDR3. A D gene is named only where the DNA matches it firmly. Clone size, where shown, is once, few, many, or a class for clones that have expanded.

abundance,v_gene,j_gene,d_gene,CDR3nt,CDR3aa
-,TRBV11-1,TRBJ2-1,TRBD1,TGTGCCAGCAGCTTACTACAGGGGGCAGGCAATGAGCAGTTCTTC,CASSLLQGAGNEQFF
-,TRBV27,TRBJ1-6,TRBD1,TGTGCCAGCAGTTTATATGGGACAGGGGGATATAATTCACCCCTCCACTTT,CASSLYGTGGYNSPLHF
few,TRBV10-1,TRBJ1-5,TRBD1,TGCGCCAGCAGTCCGACAGGGGTCCATCAGCCCCAGCATTTT,CASSPTGVHQPQHF
-,TRBV6-5,TRBJ1-3,-,TGTGCCAGCAGTACGACAGTTCCAGGAAACACCATATATTTT,CASSTTVPGNTIYF
few,TRBV30,TRBJ2-7,-,TGTGCCTGGAGTGGACCCGGGGGGCGGGGGTTTTACGAGCAGTACTTC,CAWSGPGGRGFYEQYF
-,TRBV9,TRBJ2-7,-,TGTGCCAGCAGCGCAGGTAGAGGAGGTCTGTACGCCGAGCAGTACTTC,CASSAGRGGLYAEQYF
-,TRBV19,TRBJ1-2,-,TGTGCCAGTAGTATCCTTCGTGGAGGCTATGGCTACACCTTC,CASSILRGGYGYTF
-,TRBV29-1,TRBJ1-1,-,TGCAGCGTACATTTGAACACTGAAGCTTTCTTT,CSVHLNTEAFF
-,TRBV5-4,TRBJ1-4,-,TGTGCCAGCAGCCAAGGCGACATCGTAAATGAAAAACTGTTTTTT,CASSQGDIVNEKLFF
-,TRBV6-5,TRBJ1-4,-,TGTGCCAGCAGTTACGGGAGAAAGGGCGAAAAACTGTTTTTT,CASSYGRKGEKLFF
-,TRBV18,TRBJ2-7,TRBD1,TGTGCCAGCTCATTGCGGACAGGCAGGGCCTACGAGCAGTACTTC,CASSLRTGRAYEQYF
-,TRBV20-1,TRBJ1-2,-,TGCAGCCCGGGGGGCGCCTATGGCTACACCTTC,CSPGGAYGYTF
-,TRBV6-5,TRBJ1-1,TRBD1,TGTGCCGGCAGACAGGGGCTGAACACTGAAGCTTTCTTT,CAGRQGLNTEAFF
-,TRBV12-3/TRBV12-4,TRBJ2-1,TRBD1,TGTGCCAGCAGCCGACAGGGCCCAAAGCAGTTCTTC,CASSRQGPKQFF
-,TRBV10-2,TRBJ1-5,-,TGCGCCAGCAGTGAGGCGAGGAGACAGAATCAGCCCCAGCATTTT,CASSEARRQNQPQHF
-,TRBV18,TRBJ1-4,-,TGTGCCAGCTCACTACAGGGAGCCCAATTCGAAAAACTGTTTTTT,CASSLQGAQFEKLFF
-,TRBV6-6,TRBJ1-5,TRBD1,TGTGCCAGCAGTTCTTCCGGACAGGACAATCAGCCCCAGCATTTT,CASSSSGQDNQPQHF
-,TRBV19,TRBJ1-4,TRBD1,TGTGCCAGTAGCCCCACCGGGACAGGGGATGAAAAACTGTTTTTT,CASSPTGTGDEKLFF
once,TRBV19,TRBJ2-1,-,TGTGCCAGTAGTACGGACACCATCTATGAGCAGTTCTTC,CASSTDTIYEQFF
-,TRBV5-4,TRBJ1-6,TRBD1,TGTGCCAGCAGCTTAGGACAGGCTAATTCACCCCTCCACTTT,CASSLGQANSPLHF
-,TRBV10-3,TRBJ1-1,-,TGTGCCATCAGTGAGTGGAAGGACATGAACACTGAAGCTTTCTTT,CAISEWKDMNTEAFF
-,TRBV7-2,TRBJ2-7,TRBD1,TGTGCCAGCAGCACGGTTACAGGGGGCGGGTACGAGCAGTACTTC,CASSTVTGGGYEQYF
-,TRBV10-3,TRBJ2-7,-,TGTGCCATCAGTGAGGCGGCTTCCTACGAGCAGTACTTC,CAISEAASYEQYF
-,TRBV5-1,TRBJ1-1,TRBD1,TGCGCCAGCAGCTGGGACAGACCGAACACTGAAGCTTTCTTT,CASSWDRPNTEAFF
-,TRBV10-2,TRBJ1-2,-,TGCGCCAGCAGCGGGTTTTCTGGTGGCTACACCTTC,CASSGFSGGYTF
once,TRBV27,TRBJ2-7,TRBD2,TGTGCCAGCTCCAGCGGGGTCGGCGAGCAGTACTTC,CASSSGVGEQYF
-,TRBV11-2,TRBJ2-7,TRBD1,TGTGCCAGCAGCTTAGATAGGGCCGGGACAGGGCTCGAGCAGTACTTC,CASSLDRAGTGLEQYF
-,TRBV2,TRBJ1-5,-,TGTGCCAGCAGTGGTCCCGGAGCCCAGGGGCAGCCCCAGCATTTT,CASSGPGAQGQPQHF
-,TRBV5-1,TRBJ2-5,TRBD2,TGCGCCAGCAGCCTATCCGGGACTAGCGGGGGACAAGAGACCCAGTACTTC,CASSLSGTSGGQETQYF
-,TRBV19,TRBJ2-5,-,TGTGCCAGTAGTATAGGTCGCGGGGAGACCCAGTACTTC,CASSIGRGETQYF
few,TRBV28,TRBJ1-5,-,TGTGCCAGCAAATCAACTTATAGCAATCAGCCCCAGCATTTT,CASKSTYSNQPQHF
once,TRBV7-9,TRBJ2-3,TRBD2,TGTGCCAGCAGCTTAACTAGCGGGAGAAATACGCAGTATTTT,CASSLTSGRNTQYF
-,TRBV5-1,TRBJ2-3,-,TGCGCCAGCAGCTTGGCACGAGGCGGGCCCGGGACAGATACGCAGTATTTT,CASSLARGGPGTDTQYF
-,TRBV29-1,TRBJ2-1,TRBD2,TGCAGCGTTGAAATCCCCTCTAGCGGGGGGGCGAATGAGCAGTTCTTC,CSVEIPSSGGANEQFF
once,TRBV15,TRBJ1-4,-,TGTGCCACCAGCAGGGGAGACAACCCAACTAATGAAAAACTGTTTTTT,CATSRGDNPTNEKLFF
-,TRBV10-3,TRBJ1-1,TRBD1,TGTGCCATCAGGGACAGGGCGAACACTGAAGCTTTCTTT,CAIRDRANTEAFF
-,TRBV7-9,TRBJ1-6,-,TGTGCCAGCAGCCGCAGACAGGAGAATTCACCCCTCCACTTT,CASSRRQENSPLHF
-,TRBV28,TRBJ1-4,-,TGTGCCAGCAGCCTAACCGCCTTTGGGCCAGGCAAAGAAAAACTGTTTTTT,CASSLTAFGPGKEKLFF
-,TRBV16,TRBJ2-4,-,TGTGCCAGCAGCCAATCGATGGTAGCGGTAATAAAAAACATTCAGTACTTC,CASSQSMVAVIKNIQYF
-,TRBV5-1,TRBJ2-5,TRBD1,TGCGCCAGCAGTTCCGGACAGGGGCAGGGGGAGACCCAGTACTTC,CASSSGQGQGETQYF
-,TRBV6-5,TRBJ1-4,-,TGTGCCAGCAGGGGGCAGGGCGATGAAAAACTGTTTTTT,CASRGQGDEKLFF
-,TRBV7-8,TRBJ2-3,TRBD1,TGTGCCAGCAGACACGGGACAGACTTAACAGATACGCAGTATTTT,CASRHGTDLTDTQYF
-,TRBV11-1,TRBJ2-1,-,TGTGCCAGCAGCTGGGCAGGGAACCACAATGAGCAGTTCTTC,CASSWAGNHNEQFF
once,TRBV3-1/TRBV3-2,TRBJ1-5,TRBD1,TGTGCCAGCAGCCGGCCACAGGGGAATCAGCCCCAGCATTTT,CASSRPQGNQPQHF
-,TRBV6-4,TRBJ2-3,TRBD2,TGTGCCAGCAGTAGCGGGGGAGCCTTGAGCACAGATACGCAGTATTTT,CASSSGGALSTDTQYF
-,TRBV2,TRBJ2-3,TRBD2,TGTGCCAGCACCCCTCTAGCGGCCCTAGGTGGCACAGATACGCAGTATTTT,CASTPLAALGGTDTQYF
-,TRBV7-8,TRBJ1-6,TRBD1,TGTGCCAGCAGTCCACCGCCTCCGGGACAGCATAATTCACCCCTCCACTTT,CASSPPPPGQHNSPLHF
once,TRBV24-1,TRBJ2-1,TRBD2,TGTGCCACCAGTGATTGGAGGAGTGGAGCGGGGAATGAGCAGTTCTTC,CATSDWRSGAGNEQFF
-,TRBV4-1,TRBJ2-5,-,TGCGCCAGCAGCCAAGAGTTTGCGTTGTCCGCCGAGGAGACCCAGTACTTC,CASSQEFALSAEETQYF
-,TRBV18,TRBJ1-6,-,TGTGCCAGCTCACCAATAGACAGCTCCTATAATTCACCCCTCCACTTT,CASSPIDSSYNSPLHF
once,TRBV3-1/TRBV3-2,TRBJ2-7,TRBD1,TGTGCCAGCAGCCAGCATTGGGGACAGTCCTACGAGCAGTACTTC,CASSQHWGQSYEQYF
once,TRBV5-1,TRBJ2-7,-,TGCGCCAGCAGCCCCGGACTAACGACCTACGAGCAGTACTTC,CASSPGLTTYEQYF
-,TRBV18,TRBJ2-7,-,TGTGCCAGCTCACCACAGGGGGACGTCTACGAGCAGTACTTC,CASSPQGDVYEQYF
-,TRBV7-9,TRBJ1-6,-,TGTGCCAGCAGCTTAGAGTCAGGCAGTATGGCACCCCTCCACTTT,CASSLESGSMAPLHF
-,TRBV6-6,TRBJ2-2,TRBD2,TGTGCCAGCAGTTACGTGGCGGGGGGGCCAACCGGGGAGCTGTTTTTT,CASSYVAGGPTGELFF
once,TRBV7-9,TRBJ2-7,-,TGTGCCAGCAGCCCCCTCCAGATCCACGAGCAGTACTTC,CASSPLQIHEQYF
-,TRBV6-8,TRBJ1-6,TRBD1,TGTGCCAGCAGGTACACCTCGCCAGGGGGAAATTCACCCCTCCACTTT,CASRYTSPGGNSPLHF
-,TRBV6-4,TRBJ2-6,-,TGTGCCAGCAGCAGGGGCAGCTCTGGGGCCAACGTCCTGACTTTC,CASSRGSSGANVLTF
-,TRBV2,TRBJ1-1,-,TGTGCCAGCAGTGTGGGTCCTCAGGGGACTGAAGCTTTCTTT,CASSVGPQGTEAFF